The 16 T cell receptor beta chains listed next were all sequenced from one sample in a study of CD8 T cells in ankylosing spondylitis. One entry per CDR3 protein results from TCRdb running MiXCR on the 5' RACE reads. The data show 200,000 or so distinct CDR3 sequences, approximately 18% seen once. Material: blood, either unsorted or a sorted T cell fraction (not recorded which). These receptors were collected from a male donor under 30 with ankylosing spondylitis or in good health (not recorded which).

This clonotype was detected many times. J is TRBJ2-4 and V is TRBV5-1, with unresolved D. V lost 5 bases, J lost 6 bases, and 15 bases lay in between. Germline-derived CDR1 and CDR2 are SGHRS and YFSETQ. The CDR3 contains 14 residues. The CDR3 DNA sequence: TGCGCCAGCAGACTAATCGGCGGAGCAAACATTCAGTACTTC. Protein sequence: CASRLIGGANIQYF.

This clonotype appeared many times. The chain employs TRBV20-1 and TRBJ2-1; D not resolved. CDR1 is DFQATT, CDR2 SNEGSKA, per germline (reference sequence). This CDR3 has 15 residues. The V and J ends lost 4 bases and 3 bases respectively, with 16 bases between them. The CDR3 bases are TGCAGTGCTAAAAGTGATGTCTTTCACTACAATGAGCAGTTCTTC. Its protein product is CSAKSDVFHYNEQFF.

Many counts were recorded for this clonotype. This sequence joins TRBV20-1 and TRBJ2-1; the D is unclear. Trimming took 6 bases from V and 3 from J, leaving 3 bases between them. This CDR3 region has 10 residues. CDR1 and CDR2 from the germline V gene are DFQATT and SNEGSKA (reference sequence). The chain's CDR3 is CSALYNEQFF. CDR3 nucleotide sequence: TGCAGTGCACTCTACAATGAGCAGTTCTTC.

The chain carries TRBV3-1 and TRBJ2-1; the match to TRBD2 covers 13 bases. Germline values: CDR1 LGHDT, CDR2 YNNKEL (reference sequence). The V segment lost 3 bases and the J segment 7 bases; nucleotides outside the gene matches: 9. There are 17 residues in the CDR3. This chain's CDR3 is CASSQTGLAGAVNEQFF. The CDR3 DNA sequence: TGTGCCAGCAGCCAGACCGGACTAGCGGGAGCGGTAAATGAGCAGTTCTTC.

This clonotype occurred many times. Written as DNA, the CDR3 is TGTGCCAGCAGCCCGGTCGGGGGGAAACTGTTTTTT. This encodes CASSPVGGKLFF. This chain uses TRBV12-3 or TRBV12-4 with TRBJ1-4; maybe TRBD1 (5 bases). The germline V and J ends were trimmed by 6 bases and 11 bases, with 13 bases remaining between them. The CDR3 runs 12 residues.

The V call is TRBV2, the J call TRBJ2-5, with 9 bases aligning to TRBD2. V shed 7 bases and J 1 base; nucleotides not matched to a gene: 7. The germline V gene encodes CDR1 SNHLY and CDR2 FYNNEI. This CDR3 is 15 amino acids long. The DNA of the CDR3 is TGTGCCAGCATCTGGGCGACTAGCGGCCAAGAGACCCAGTACTTC. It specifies CASIWATSGQETQYF.

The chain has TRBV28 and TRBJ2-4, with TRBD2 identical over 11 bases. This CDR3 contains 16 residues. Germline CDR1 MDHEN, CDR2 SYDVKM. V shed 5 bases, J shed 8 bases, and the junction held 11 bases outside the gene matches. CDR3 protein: CASSPETSGNADIQYF. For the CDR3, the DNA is TGTGCCAGCAGTCCCGAGACTAGCGGGAACGCGGACATTCAGTACTTC.

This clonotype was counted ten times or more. DNA for the CDR3: TGCGCCAGCAGCTTGCTGCTAGCGGGAGAGTACAATGAGCAGTTCTTC. Its translation is CASSLLLAGEYNEQFF. The chain links TRBV5-1 to TRBJ2-1, with 10 bases that match TRBD2. Germline V gives CDR1 SGHRS, CDR2 YFSETQ. V lost 1 base, J lost 4 bases, and 5 bases stayed unmatched. The CDR3 runs 16 residues. The variable domain in full, completed from reference TRBV5-1 and TRBJ2-1, reads KAGVTQTPRYLIKTRGQQVTLSCSPISGHRSVSWYQQTPGQGLQFLFEYFSETQRNKGNFPGRFSGRQFSNSRSEMNVSTLELGDSALYLCASSLLLAGEYNEQFFGPGTRLTVL.

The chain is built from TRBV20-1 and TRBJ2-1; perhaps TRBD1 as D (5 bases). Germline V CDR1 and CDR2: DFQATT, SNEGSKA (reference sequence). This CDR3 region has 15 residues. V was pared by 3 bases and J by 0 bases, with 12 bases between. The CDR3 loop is CSASRSDSSYNEQFF. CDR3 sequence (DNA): TGCAGTGCTAGCCGCAGTGACAGCTCCTACAATGAGCAGTTCTTC.

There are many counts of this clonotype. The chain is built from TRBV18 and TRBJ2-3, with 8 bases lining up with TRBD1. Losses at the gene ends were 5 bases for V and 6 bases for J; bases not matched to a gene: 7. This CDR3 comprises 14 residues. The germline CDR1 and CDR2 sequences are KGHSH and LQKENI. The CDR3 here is CASSRGQGPDTQYF. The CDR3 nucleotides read TGTGCCAGCTCAAGAGGACAGGGTCCTGATACGCAGTATTTT.

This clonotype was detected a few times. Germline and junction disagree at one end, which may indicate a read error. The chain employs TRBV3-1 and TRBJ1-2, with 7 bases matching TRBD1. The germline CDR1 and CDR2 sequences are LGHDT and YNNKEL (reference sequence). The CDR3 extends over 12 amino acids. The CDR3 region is CASRGFNYGYTF. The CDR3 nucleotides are TGTGCGAGCAGGGGGTTTAACTATGGCTACACCTTC.

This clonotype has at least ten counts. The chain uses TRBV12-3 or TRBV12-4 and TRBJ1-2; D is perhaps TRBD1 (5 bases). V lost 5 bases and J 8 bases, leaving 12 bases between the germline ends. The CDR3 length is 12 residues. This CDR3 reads CASSRGRLGYTF. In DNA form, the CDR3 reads TGTGCCAGCAGTAGGGGACGGCTCGGCTACACCTTC.

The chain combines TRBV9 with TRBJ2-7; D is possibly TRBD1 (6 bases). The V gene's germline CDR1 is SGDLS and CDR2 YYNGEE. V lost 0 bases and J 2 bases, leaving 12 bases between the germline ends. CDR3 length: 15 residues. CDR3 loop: CASSVGPGEAYEQYF. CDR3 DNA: TGTGCCAGCAGCGTAGGGCCAGGGGAAGCCTACGAGCAGTACTTC.

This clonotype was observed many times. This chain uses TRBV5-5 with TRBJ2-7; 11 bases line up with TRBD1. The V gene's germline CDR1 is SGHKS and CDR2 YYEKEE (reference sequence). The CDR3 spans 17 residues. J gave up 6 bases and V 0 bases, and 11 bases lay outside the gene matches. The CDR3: CASSLAPNRDRGTEQYF. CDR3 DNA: TGTGCCAGCAGCTTGGCCCCTAACCGGGACAGGGGGACCGAGCAGTACTTC. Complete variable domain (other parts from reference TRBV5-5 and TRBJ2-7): DAGVTQSPTHLIKTRGQQVTLRCSPISGHKSVSWYQQVLGQGPQFIFQYYEKEERGRGNFPDRFSARQFPNYSSELNVNALLLGDSALYLCASSLAPNRDRGTEQYFGPGTRLTVT.

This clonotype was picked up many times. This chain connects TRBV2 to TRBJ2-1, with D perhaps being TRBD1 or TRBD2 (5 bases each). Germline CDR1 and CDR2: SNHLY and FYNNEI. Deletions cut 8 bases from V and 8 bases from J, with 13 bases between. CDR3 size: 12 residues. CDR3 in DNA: TGTGCCAGCCGGGACGGGTTTTATGAGCAGTTCTTC. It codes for CASRDGFYEQFF.

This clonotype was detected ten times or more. CDR3 protein: CAHSGTSGRGSYNEQFF. CDR3 nucleotide sequence: TGTGCCCACTCCGGGACTAGCGGGAGGGGCTCCTACAATGAGCAGTTCTTC. J is TRBJ2-1 and V is TRBV10-3; TRBD2 agrees at 16 bases. Germline CDR1 ENHRY, CDR2 SYGVKD. The length of the CDR3 is 17 residues. Trimming cost V 11 bases and J 0 bases; bases outside gene matches: 7.